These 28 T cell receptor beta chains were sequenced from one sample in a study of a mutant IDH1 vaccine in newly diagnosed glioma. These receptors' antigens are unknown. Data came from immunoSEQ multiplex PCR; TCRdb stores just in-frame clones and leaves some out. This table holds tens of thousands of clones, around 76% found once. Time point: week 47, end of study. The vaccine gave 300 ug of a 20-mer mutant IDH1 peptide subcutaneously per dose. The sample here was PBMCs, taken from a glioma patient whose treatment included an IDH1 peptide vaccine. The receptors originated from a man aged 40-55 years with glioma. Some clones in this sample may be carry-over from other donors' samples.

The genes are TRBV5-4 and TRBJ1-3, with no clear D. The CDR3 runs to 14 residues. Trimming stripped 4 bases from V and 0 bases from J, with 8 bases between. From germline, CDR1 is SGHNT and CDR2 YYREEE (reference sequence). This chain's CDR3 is CASSRAFSGNTIYF. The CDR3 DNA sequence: TGTGCCAGCAGCCGGGCCTTCTCTGGAAACACCATATATTTT.

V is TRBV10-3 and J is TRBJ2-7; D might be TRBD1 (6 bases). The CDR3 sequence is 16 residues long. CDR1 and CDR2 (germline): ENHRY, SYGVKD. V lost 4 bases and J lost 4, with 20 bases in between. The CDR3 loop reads CAISVGQTGWGYEQYF. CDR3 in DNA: TGTGCCATCAGTGTAGGACAGACGGGATGGGGTTACGAGCAGTACTTC.

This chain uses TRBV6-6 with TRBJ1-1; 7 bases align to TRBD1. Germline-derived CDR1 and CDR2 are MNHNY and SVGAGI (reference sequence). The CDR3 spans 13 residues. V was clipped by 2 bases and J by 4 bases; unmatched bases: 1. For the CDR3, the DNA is TGTGCCAGCAGTTACGAGGGGGCCACTGAAGCTTTCTTT. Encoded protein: CASSYEGATEAFF.

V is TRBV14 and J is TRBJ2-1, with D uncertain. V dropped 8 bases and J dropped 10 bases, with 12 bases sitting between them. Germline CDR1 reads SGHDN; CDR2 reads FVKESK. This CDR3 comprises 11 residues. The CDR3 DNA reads TGTGCCAGCCGCGACTGGAACGAGCAGTTCTTC. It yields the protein CASRDWNEQFF.

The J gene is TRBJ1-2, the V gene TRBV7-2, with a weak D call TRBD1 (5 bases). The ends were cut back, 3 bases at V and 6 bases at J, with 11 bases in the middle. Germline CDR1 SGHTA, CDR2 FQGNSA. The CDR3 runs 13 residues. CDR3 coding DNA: TGTGCCAGCAGCTTCGGGGGAGGGGATGGCTACACCTTC. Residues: CASSFGGGDGYTF.

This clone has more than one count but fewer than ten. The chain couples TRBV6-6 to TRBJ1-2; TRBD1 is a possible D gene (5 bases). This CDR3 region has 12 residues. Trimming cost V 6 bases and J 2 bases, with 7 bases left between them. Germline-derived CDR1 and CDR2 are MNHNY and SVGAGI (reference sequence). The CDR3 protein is CASSRGNYGYTF. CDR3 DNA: TGTGCCAGCAGCCGGGGGAACTATGGCTACACCTTC.

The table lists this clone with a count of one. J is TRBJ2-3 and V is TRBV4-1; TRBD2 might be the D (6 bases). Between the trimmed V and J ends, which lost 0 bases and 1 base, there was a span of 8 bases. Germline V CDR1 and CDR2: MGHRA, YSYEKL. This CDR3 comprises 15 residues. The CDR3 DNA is TGCGCCAGCAGCCAAGATAGCGGACGCACAGATACGCAGTATTTT. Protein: CASSQDSGRTDTQYF.

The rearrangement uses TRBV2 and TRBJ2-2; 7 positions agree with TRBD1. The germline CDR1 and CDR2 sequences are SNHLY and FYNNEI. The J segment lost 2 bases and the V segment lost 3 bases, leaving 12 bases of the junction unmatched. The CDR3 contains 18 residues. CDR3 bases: TGTGCCAGCAGTGACACCCTGACAGGGTCGGGAAACACCGGGGAGCTGTTTTTT. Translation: CASSDTLTGSGNTGELFF. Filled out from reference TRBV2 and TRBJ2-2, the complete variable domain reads EPEVTQTPSHQVTQMGQEVILRCVPISNHLYFYWYRQILGQKVEFLVSFYNNEISEKSEIFDDQFSVERPDGSNFTLKIRSTKLEDSAMYFCASSDTLTGSGNTGELFFGEGSRLTVL.

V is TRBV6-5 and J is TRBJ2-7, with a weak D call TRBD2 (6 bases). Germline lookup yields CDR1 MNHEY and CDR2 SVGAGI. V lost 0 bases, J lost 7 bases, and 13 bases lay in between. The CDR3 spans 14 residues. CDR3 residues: CASSYSKFGTEQYF. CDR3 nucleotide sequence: TGTGCCAGCAGTTACTCGAAATTTGGGACTGAGCAGTACTTC.

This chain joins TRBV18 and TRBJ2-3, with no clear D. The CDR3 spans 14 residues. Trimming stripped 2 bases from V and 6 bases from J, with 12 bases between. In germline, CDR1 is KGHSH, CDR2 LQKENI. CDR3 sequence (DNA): TGTGCCAGCTCACCATCTCCCGACGGGGATACGCAGTATTTT. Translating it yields CASSPSPDGDTQYF.

The CDR3 reads CSFSGANNEQFF. The CDR3 region has the DNA TGCAGCTTTAGCGGGGCAAACAATGAGCAGTTCTTC. The gene calls are TRBV29-1 and TRBJ2-1, with TRBD2 matching over 8 bases. V trimming: 8 bases; J trimming: 5 bases; junction bases outside the gene matches: 5. CDR1 and CDR2 (germline): SQVTM, ANQGSEA. This CDR3 contains 12 residues.

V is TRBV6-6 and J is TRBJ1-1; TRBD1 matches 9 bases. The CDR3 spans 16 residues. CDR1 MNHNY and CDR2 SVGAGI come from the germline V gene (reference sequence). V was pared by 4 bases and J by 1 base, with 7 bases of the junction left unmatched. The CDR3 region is CASSFRGQGKNTEAFF. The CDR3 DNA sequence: TGTGCCAGCAGTTTTAGGGGACAGGGAAAGAACACTGAAGCTTTCTTT.

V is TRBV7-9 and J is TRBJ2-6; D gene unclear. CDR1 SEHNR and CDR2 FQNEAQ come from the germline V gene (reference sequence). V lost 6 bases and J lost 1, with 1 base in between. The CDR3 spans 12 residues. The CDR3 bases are TGTGCCAGCAGTTCTGGGGCCAACGTCCTGACTTTC. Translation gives CASSSGANVLTF.

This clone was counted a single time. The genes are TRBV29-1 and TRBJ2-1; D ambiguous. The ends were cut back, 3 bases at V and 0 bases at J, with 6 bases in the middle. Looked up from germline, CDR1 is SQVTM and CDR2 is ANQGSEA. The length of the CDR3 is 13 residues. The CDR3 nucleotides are TGCAGCGTTGAGACGACCTCCTACAATGAGCAGTTCTTC. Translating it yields CSVETTSYNEQFF.

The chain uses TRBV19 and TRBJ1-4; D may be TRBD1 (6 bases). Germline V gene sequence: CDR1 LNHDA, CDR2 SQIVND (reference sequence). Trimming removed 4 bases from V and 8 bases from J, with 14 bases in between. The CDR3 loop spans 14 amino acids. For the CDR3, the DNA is TGTGCCAGTAGTACGACAGGCTGGAGGGAAAAACTGTTTTTT. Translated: CASSTTGWREKLFF.

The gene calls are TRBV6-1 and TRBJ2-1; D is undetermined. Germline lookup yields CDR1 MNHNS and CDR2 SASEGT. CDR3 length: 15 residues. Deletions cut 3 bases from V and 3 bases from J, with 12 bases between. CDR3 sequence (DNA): TGTGCCAGCAGTGAGATGTCAATACTCTACAATGAGCAGTTCTTC. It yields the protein CASSEMSILYNEQFF.

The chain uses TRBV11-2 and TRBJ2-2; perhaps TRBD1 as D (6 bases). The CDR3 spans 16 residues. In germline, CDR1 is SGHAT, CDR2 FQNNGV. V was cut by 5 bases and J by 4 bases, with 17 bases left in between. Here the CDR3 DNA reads TGTGCCAGCAGCCCTCAGACAGGCCCGGGCACCGGGGAGCTGTTTTTT. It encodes CASSPQTGPGTGELFF. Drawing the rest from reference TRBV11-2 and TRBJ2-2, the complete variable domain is EAGVAQSPRYKIIEKRQSVAFWCNPISGHATLYWYQQILGQGPKLLIQFQNNGVVDDSQLPKDRFSAERLKGVDSTLKIQPAKLEDSAVYLCASSPQTGPGTGELFFGEGSRLTVL.

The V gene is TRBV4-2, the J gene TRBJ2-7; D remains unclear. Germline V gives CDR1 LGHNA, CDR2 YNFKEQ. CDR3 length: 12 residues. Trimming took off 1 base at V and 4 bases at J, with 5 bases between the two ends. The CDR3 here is CASSQVGYEQYF. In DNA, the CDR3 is TGTGCCAGCAGCCAAGTGGGATACGAGCAGTACTTC.

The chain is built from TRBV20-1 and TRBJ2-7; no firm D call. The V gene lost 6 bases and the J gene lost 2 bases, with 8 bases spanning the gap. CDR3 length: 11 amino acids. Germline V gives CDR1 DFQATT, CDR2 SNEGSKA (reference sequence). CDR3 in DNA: TGCAGTGCCGAACAAGCCTACGAGCAGTACTTC. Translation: CSAEQAYEQYF.

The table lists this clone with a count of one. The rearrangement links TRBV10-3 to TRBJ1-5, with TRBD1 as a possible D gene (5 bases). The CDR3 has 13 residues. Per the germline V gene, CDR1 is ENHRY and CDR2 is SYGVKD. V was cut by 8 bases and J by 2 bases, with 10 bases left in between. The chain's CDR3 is CAIGGGGNQPQHF. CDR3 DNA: TGTGCCATCGGGGGTGGTGGCAATCAGCCCCAGCATTTT.

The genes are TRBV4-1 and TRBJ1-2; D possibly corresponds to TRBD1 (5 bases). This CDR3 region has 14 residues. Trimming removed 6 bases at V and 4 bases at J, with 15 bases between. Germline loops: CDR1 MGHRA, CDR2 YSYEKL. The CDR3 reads CASSPLGTSYGYTF. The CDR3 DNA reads TGCGCCAGCAGTCCTCTGGGGACGAGCTATGGCTACACCTTC.

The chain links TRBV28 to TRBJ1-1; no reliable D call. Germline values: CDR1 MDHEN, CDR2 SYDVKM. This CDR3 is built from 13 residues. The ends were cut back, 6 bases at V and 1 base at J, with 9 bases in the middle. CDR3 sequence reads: CASRATANTEAFF. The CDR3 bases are TGTGCCAGCAGGGCCACAGCGAACACTGAAGCTTTCTTT.

Written as DNA, the CDR3 is TGCAGCGTTGCGACAGCTAATGAAAAACTGTTTTTT. Translated, it gives CSVATANEKLFF. The chain carries TRBV29-1 and TRBJ1-4; D is possibly TRBD1 (5 bases). CDR1 and CDR2 (germline): SQVTM, ANQGSEA. Trimming pared 4 bases from V and 3 bases from J, leaving 6 bases between. This CDR3 region has 12 residues. Full variable domain (missing parts from reference TRBV29-1 and TRBJ1-4): SAVISQKPSRDICQRGTSLTIQCQVDSQVTMMFWYRQQPGQSLTLIATANQGSEATYESGFVIDKFPISRPNLTFSTLTVSNMSPEDSSIYLCSVATANEKLFFGSGTQLSVL.

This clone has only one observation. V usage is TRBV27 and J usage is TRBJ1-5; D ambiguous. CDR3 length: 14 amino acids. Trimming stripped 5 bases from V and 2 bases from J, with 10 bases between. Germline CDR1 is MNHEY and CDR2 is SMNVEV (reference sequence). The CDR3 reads CASSPSFGNQPQHF. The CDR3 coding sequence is TGTGCCAGCAGTCCGAGCTTCGGCAATCAGCCCCAGCATTTT.

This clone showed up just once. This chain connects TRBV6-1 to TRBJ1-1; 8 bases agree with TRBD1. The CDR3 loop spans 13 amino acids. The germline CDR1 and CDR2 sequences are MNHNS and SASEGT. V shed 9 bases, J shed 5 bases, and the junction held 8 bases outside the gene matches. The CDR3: CASMGDRRTEAFF. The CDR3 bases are TGTGCCAGTATGGGGGACAGGAGAACTGAAGCTTTCTTT.

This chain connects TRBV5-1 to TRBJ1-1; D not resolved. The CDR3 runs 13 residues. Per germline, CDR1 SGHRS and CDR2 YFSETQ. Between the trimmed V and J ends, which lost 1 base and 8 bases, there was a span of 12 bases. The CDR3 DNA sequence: TGCGCCAGCAGCTTGCGAGAGTTGGGCGAAGCTTTCTTT. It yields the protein CASSLRELGEAFF.

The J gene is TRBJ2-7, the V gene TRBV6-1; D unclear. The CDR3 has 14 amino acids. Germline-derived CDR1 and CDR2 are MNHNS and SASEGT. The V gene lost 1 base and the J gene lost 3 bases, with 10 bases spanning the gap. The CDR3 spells CASSEGPILYEQYF. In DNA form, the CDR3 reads TGTGCCAGCAGTGAAGGACCGATCCTCTACGAGCAGTACTTC.

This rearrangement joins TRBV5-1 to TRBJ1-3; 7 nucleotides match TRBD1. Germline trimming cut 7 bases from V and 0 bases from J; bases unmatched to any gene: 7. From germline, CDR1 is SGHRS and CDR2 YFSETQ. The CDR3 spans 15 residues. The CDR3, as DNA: TGCGCCAGCGGGGGGACAGCTTCCTCTGGAAACACCATATATTTT. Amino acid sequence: CASGGTASSGNTIYF.